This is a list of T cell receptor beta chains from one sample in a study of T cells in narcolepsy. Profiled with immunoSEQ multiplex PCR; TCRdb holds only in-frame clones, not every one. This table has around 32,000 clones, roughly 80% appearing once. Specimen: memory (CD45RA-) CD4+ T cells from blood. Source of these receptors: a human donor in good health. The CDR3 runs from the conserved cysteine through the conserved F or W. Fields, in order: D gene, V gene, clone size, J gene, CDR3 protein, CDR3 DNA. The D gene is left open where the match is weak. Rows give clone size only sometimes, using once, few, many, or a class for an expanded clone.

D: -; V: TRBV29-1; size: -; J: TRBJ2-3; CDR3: CSVDVGTDTQYF; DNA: TGCAGCGTTGACGTGGGCACAGATACGCAGTATTTT
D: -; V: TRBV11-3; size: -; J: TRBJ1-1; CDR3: CASSQGHKNTEAFF; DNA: TGTGCCAGCAGCCAGGGACACAAGAACACTGAAGCTTTCTTT
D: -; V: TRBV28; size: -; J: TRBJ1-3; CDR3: CASSVPQTFSGNTIYF; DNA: TGTGCCAGCAGTGTTCCACAGACCTTCTCTGGAAACACCATATATTTT
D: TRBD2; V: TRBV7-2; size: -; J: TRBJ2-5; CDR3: CASSFMGGETQYF; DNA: TGTGCCAGCAGCTTCATGGGAGGGGAGACCCAGTACTTC
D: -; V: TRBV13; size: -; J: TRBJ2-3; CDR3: CASSSSPRTASTDTQYF; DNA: TGTGCCAGCAGCTCTTCCCCCAGGACTGCTAGCACAGATACGCAGTATTTT
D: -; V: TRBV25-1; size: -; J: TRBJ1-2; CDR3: CASSSAGVYGYTF; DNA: TGTGCCAGCAGTTCGGCAGGGGTCTATGGCTACACCTTC
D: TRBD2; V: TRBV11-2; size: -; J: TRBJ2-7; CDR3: CASSLPTSGGLGHEQYF; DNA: TGTGCCAGCAGCTTACCGACTAGCGGGGGACTGGGCCACGAGCAGTACTTC
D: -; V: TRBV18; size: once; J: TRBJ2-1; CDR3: CASSLGTYDEQFF; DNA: TGTGCCAGCTCTCTCGGGACTTACGATGAGCAGTTCTTC
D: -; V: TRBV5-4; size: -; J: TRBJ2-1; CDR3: CASSLGQGSYNEQFF; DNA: TGTGCCAGCAGCTTGGGTCAGGGATCCTACAATGAGCAGTTCTTC
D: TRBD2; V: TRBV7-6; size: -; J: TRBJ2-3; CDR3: CASSLVPGLAADTQYF; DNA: TGTGCCAGCAGCTTAGTACCGGGACTAGCAGCGGATACGCAGTATTTT
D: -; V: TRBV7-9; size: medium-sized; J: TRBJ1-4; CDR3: CASDGEHPGEKLFF; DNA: TGTGCCAGCGACGGGGAGCACCCGGGGGAAAAACTGTTTTTT
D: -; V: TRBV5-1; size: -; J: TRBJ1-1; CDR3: CASSLDGHLNTEAFF; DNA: TGCGCCAGCAGCTTGGACGGGCACCTGAACACTGAAGCTTTCTTT
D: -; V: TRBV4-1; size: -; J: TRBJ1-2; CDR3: CASSQLLGVFYGHTF; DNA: TGCGCCAGCAGCCAACTCCTTGGGGTTTTCTATGGCCACACCTTC
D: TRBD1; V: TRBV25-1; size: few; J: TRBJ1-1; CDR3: CASIFQGGTEAFF; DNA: TGTGCCAGCATTTTCCAGGGGGGCACTGAAGCTTTCTTT
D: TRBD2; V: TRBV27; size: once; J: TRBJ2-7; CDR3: CASSLVAGRSYEQYF; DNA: TGTGCCAGCAGTTTAGTAGCGGGTCGCTCCTACGAGCAGTACTTC
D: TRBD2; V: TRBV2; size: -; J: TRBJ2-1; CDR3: CASSARLAGGNEQFF; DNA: TGTGCCAGCAGCGCTAGACTAGCGGGGGGCAATGAGCAGTTCTTC